These 22 T cell receptor beta chains were sequenced from one sample in a study of blood T cell repertoires in COVID-19. TCRdb keeps only in-frame clones here, not all; method: immunoSEQ multiplex PCR. The data contain around 100,000 clones, approximately 89% of them seen just once; the ten biggest clones take up around a tenth. Source material: peripheral blood. Every receptor here comes from a woman younger than 45 with acute or convalescent COVID-19.

The chain couples TRBV4-2 to TRBJ1-5; 8 bases agree with TRBD1. The CDR3 is 17 amino acids. The V and J ends lost 0 bases and 5 bases, in that order; junction bases with no gene match: 9. CDR1 and CDR2 from the germline V gene are LGHNA and YNFKEQ. CDR3 loop: CASSQDGRQGIHQPQHF. CDR3 nucleotides: TGTGCCAGCAGCCAAGACGGGAGACAGGGGATACATCAGCCCCAGCATTTT.

The chain joins TRBV7-3 to TRBJ1-6; D perhaps matches TRBD1 (5 bases). Germline lookup yields CDR1 SGHTA and CDR2 FQGTGA. Trimming left V 5 bases short and J 10 bases short, with 18 bases between. This CDR3 has 15 amino acids. The CDR3 DNA reads TGTGCCAGCAGCCTGACTGGGGGGACCGGATCACCCCTCCACTTT. It specifies CASSLTGGTGSPLHF.

V usage is TRBV18 and J usage is TRBJ2-1; 8 positions agree with TRBD2. CDR1 and CDR2 from the germline V gene are KGHSH and LQKENI. This CDR3 contains 17 residues. The J segment lost 4 bases and the V segment lost 3 bases, leaving 11 bases of the junction unmatched. The CDR3 region has the DNA TGTGCCAGCTCACCTCGGGGAGCGGGGGCCCCGTACAATGAGCAGTTCTTC. The encoded protein is CASSPRGAGAPYNEQFF.

The sample holds a few counts of this clone. The rearrangement joins TRBV2 to TRBJ1-5; D is uncertain. Trimming pared 3 bases from V and 5 bases from J, leaving 8 bases between. This CDR3 has 13 residues. CDR1 SNHLY and CDR2 FYNNEI come from the germline V gene. The CDR3 nucleotides are TGTGCCAGCAGTGAGGGGAGGGATCAGCCCCAGCATTTT. Translating gives CASSEGRDQPQHF.

CDR3: CASARDKSYEQYF. CDR3 DNA sequence: TGCGCCAGCGCTAGGGACAAGTCCTACGAGCAGTACTTC. J is TRBJ2-7 and V is TRBV5-1, with D perhaps matching TRBD1 (6 bases). Germline assignment: CDR1 SGHRS and CDR2 YFSETQ. The CDR3 runs 13 residues. V lost 7 bases and J 1 base, leaving 12 bases between the germline ends.

The genes are TRBV6-5 and TRBJ2-7; D not resolved. Trimming took 4 bases from V and 6 from J, leaving 13 bases between them. The V gene's germline CDR1 is MNHEY and CDR2 SVGAGI. The length of the CDR3 is 13 residues. CDR3 DNA sequence: TGTGCCAGCAGTTTTGGAGACTCCGGCGAGCAGTACTTC. It translates to CASSFGDSGEQYF.

The J gene is TRBJ1-2, the V gene TRBV10-1, with 9 bases aligning to TRBD1. The CDR3 consists of 13 residues. Trimming at V came to 4 bases and at J to 5 bases, leaving 2 bases not matched to a gene. Per germline, CDR1 WNHNN and CDR2 SYGVQD (reference sequence). CDR3 in amino acids: CASSAGTGYGYTF. The CDR3 DNA follows: TGCGCCAGCAGTGCCGGGACAGGGTATGGCTACACCTTC.

The J gene is TRBJ2-2, the V gene TRBV30, with D possibly matching TRBD2 (6 bases). V lost 3 bases, J lost 13 bases, and 15 bases lay in between. The CDR3 has 12 residues. The germline V gene has CDR1 GTSNPN and CDR2 SVGIG (reference sequence). The CDR3 region has the DNA TGTGCCTGGAGAAGGGAATCGGGAGCGCTGTTTTTT. This sequence encodes CAWRRESGALFF.

This clone has just one count. The chain links TRBV5-1 to TRBJ1-3; D not resolved. With 4 bases removed from V and 3 bases from J, the gap between germline ends came to 11 bases. The germline V gene has CDR1 SGHRS and CDR2 YFSETQ. This CDR3 has 14 amino acids. CDR3 in DNA: TGCGCCAGCAGCGCGGTCAGTGGTGGAAACACCATATATTTT. Translated, it gives CASSAVSGGNTIYF. Using reference TRBV5-1 and TRBJ1-3 for the parts outside the CDR3, the full variable domain is KAGVTQTPRYLIKTRGQQVTLSCSPISGHRSVSWYQQTPGQGLQFLFEYFSETQRNKGNFPGRFSGRQFSNSRSEMNVSTLELGDSALYLCASSAVSGGNTIYFGEGSWLTVV.

CDR3 region: CASSLGTGYTDTQYF. The DNA of the CDR3 is TGTGCCAGCAGTTTAGGGACAGGGTACACAGATACGCAGTATTTT. The chain joins TRBV28 to TRBJ2-3; 9 nucleotides match TRBD1. CDR1 and CDR2 (germline): MDHEN, SYDVKM. This CDR3 is 15 amino acids long. The V and J ends lost 2 bases and 2 bases, in that order; junction bases with no gene match: 2.

The CDR3 bases are TGTGCCAGCAGCCAAGGGGGTTTGGGGCGGCACACTGAAGCTTTCTTT. This encodes CASSQGGLGRHTEAFF. The chain joins TRBV3-1 (or the pseudogene TRBV3-2) to TRBJ1-1; weak D call: TRBD1 (5 bases). V was cut by 1 base and J by 3 bases, with 15 bases left in between. The CDR3 extends over 16 amino acids. CDR1 is LGHDT and CDR2 is YNNKEL in the germline V gene (reference sequence).

CDR3 amino acids: CASSLWGRGTNEKLFF. The CDR3 nucleotides read TGTGCCAGCAGTTTATGGGGTAGGGGGACTAATGAAAAACTGTTTTTT. The chain links TRBV28 to TRBJ1-4, with D possibly TRBD1 on 6 matching bases. CDR3 length: 16 residues. Trimming shortened V by 0 bases and J by 2 bases, and 10 bases separated the two germline ends. The germline CDR1 and CDR2 sequences are MDHEN and SYDVKM.

The rearrangement joins TRBV7-9 to TRBJ1-5; perhaps TRBD1 as D (6 bases). V lost 5 bases and J 5 bases, leaving 7 bases between the germline ends. Germline loops: CDR1 SEHNR, CDR2 FQNEAQ (reference sequence). The CDR3 is 12 residues long. This CDR3 reads CASSRTDQPQHF. CDR3 bases: TGTGCCAGCAGCCGGACAGATCAGCCCCAGCATTTT.

The chain is built from TRBV5-1 and TRBJ2-2; TRBD1 might be the D (5 bases). CDR3 length: 15 amino acids. Per germline, CDR1 SGHRS and CDR2 YFSETQ. The V end was cut by 2 bases, the J end by 6 bases, with 14 bases between. DNA of the CDR3: TGCGCCAGCAGCTTCAATGGGGCGAGCGCCGGGGAGCTGTTTTTT. Its protein product is CASSFNGASAGELFF.

The chain employs TRBV5-1 and TRBJ2-2; 9 bases are a match to TRBD1. This CDR3 has 16 amino acids. After removal of 2 bases from V and 4 bases from J, the junction contained 6 bases not matched to a gene. CDR1 and CDR2 from the germline V gene are SGHRS and YFSETQ. The DNA for the CDR3 is TGCGCCAGCAGCTTAGGCGGGACAGGGCCCACCGGGGAGCTGTTTTTT. The encoded protein is CASSLGGTGPTGELFF.

The V call is TRBV7-9, the J call TRBJ1-2, with 7 bases lining up with TRBD1. V was pared by 2 bases and J by 4 bases, with 10 bases of the junction left unmatched. In germline, CDR1 is SEHNR, CDR2 FQNEAQ (reference sequence). CDR3 size: 16 residues. The DNA for the CDR3 is TGTGCCAGCAGCTTAAACCCTCAGGGGGTGGGCTATGGCTACACCTTC. Residues: CASSLNPQGVGYGYTF.

The J gene is TRBJ1-2, the V gene TRBV4-2; D is ambiguous. Germline-derived CDR1 and CDR2 are LGHNA and YNFKEQ. V lost 0 bases to trimming and J lost 2 bases, with 4 bases between them. The CDR3 length is 13 residues. The CDR3 spells CASSQDRNYGYTF. CDR3 nucleotide sequence: TGTGCCAGCAGCCAAGACAGGAACTATGGCTACACCTTC.

The gene calls are TRBV7-2 and TRBJ1-6; 7 bases fit TRBD1. Germline V lookup: CDR1 SGHTA, CDR2 FQGNSA. The CDR3 loop spans 16 amino acids. V lost 2 bases to trimming and J lost 5 bases; unmatched junction nucleotides: 6. CDR3 sequence reads: CASSLLGTENNSPLHF. The CDR3 DNA reads TGTGCCAGCAGCTTACTCGGGACAGAGAATAATTCACCCCTCCACTTT.

For the CDR3, the DNA is TGTGCCTGGAGTTCCGGGGGGGGAGACGAGCAGTACTTC. Translating gives CAWSSGGGDEQYF. The chain uses TRBV30 and TRBJ2-7, with 8 bases matching TRBD2. Germline trimming cut 2 bases from V and 5 bases from J; bases unmatched to any gene: 5. CDR1 is GTSNPN, CDR2 SVGIG, per germline (reference sequence). CDR3 length: 13 residues.

This clone was recorded only once. CDR3 coding DNA: TGTGCCAGCAGTCCAGGGACAGGGTATAATTCACCCCTCCACTTT. This sequence encodes CASSPGTGYNSPLHF. The rearrangement joins TRBV28 to TRBJ1-6; 9 bases align to TRBD1. Germline values: CDR1 MDHEN, CDR2 SYDVKM. This CDR3 is built from 15 residues. With 5 bases clipped from V and 4 bases from J, the junction kept 3 bases outside the gene matches.

The rearrangement joins TRBV7-2 to TRBJ2-3; 8 nucleotides agree with TRBD1. The CDR3 has 14 residues. V gave up 5 bases and J gave up 4 bases; unmatched junction bases: 5. Germline V lookup: CDR1 SGHTA, CDR2 FQGNSA. This CDR3 reads CASSPRTGSDTQYF. The DNA of the CDR3 is TGTGCCAGCAGCCCGCGGACAGGGTCAGATACGCAGTATTTT.

To note about this clone: Other DNA sequences in the same sample also yield this CDR3. The CDR3 DNA reads TGTGCCAGCAGTTACAATTACGAGCAGTACTTC. Protein product: CASSYNYEQYF. The rearrangement uses TRBV12-3 or TRBV12-4 and TRBJ2-7; the D is unclear. V shed 4 bases and J shed 4 bases, with 5 bases lying between them. The CDR3 contains 11 residues.